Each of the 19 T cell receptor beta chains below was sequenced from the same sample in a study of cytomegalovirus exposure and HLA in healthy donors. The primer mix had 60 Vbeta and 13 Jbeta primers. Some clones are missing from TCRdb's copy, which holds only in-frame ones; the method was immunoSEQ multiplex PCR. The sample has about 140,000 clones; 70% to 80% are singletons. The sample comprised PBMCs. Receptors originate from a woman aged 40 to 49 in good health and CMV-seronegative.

The CDR3 nucleotides are TGTGCCAGCAGCCGCGATCACAGGGGAGGCTACGAGCAGTACTTC. Translating gives CASSRDHRGGYEQYF. The chain combines TRBV6-1 with TRBJ2-7; perhaps TRBD1 as D (7 bases). Germline V gives CDR1 MNHNS, CDR2 SASEGT. This CDR3 has 15 residues. The germline V and J ends were trimmed by 6 bases and 3 bases, with 18 bases remaining between them.

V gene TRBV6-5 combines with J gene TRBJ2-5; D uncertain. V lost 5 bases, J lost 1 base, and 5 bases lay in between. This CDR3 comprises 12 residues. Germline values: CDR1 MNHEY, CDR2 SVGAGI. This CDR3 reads CASSPGQETQYF. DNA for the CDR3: TGTGCCAGCAGTCCGGGCCAAGAGACCCAGTACTTC.

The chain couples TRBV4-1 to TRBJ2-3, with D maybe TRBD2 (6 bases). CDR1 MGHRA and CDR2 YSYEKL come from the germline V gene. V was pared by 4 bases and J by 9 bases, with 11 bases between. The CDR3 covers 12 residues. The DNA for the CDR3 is TGCGCCAGCAGCCCCTTCGCGGGGACGCAGTATTTT. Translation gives CASSPFAGTQYF.

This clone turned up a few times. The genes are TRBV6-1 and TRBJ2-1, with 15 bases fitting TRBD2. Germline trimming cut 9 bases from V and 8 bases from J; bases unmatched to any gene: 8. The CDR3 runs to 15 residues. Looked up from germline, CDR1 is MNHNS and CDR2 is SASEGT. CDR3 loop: CASGYRTSGRDEQFF. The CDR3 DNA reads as TGTGCCAGTGGCTATCGGACTAGCGGGAGGGATGAGCAGTTCTTC.

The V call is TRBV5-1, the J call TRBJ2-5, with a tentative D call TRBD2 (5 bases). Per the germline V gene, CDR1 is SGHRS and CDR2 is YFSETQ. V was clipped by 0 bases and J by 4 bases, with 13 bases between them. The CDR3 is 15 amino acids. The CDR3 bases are TGCGCCAGCAGCTTGGAGGGAGTGGCGCGAGAGACCCAGTACTTC. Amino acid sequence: CASSLEGVARETQYF.

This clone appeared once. The CDR3 loop is CASSVLETGEQYF. In nucleotides, the CDR3 is TGTGCCAGCAGCGTACTGGAAACGGGCGAGCAGTACTTC. The chain carries TRBV9 and TRBJ2-7, with no clear D. Trimming removed 1 base at V and 6 bases at J, with 11 bases between. CDR1 is SGDLS, CDR2 YYNGEE, per germline. This CDR3 has 13 residues.

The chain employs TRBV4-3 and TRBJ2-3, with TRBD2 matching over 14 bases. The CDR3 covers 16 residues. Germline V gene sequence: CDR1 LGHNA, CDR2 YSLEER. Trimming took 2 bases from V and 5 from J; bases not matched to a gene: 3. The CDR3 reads CASSQRLAGGGDTQYF. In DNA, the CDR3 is TGCGCCAGCAGCCAAAGACTAGCGGGGGGGGGAGATACGCAGTATTTT.

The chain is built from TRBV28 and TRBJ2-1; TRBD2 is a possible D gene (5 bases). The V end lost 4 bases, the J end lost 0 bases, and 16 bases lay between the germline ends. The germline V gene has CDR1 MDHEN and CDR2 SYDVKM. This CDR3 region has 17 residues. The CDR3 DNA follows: TGTGCCAGCAGTTCCCTGAACCGCGGAGGCTCCTACAATGAGCAGTTCTTC. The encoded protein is CASSSLNRGGSYNEQFF.

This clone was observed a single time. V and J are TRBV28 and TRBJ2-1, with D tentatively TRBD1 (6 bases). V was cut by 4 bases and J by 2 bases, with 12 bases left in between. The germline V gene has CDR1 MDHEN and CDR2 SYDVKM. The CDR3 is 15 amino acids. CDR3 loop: CASSSVRGPYNEQFF. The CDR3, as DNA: TGTGCCAGCAGTTCTGTCAGGGGACCCTACAATGAGCAGTTCTTC.

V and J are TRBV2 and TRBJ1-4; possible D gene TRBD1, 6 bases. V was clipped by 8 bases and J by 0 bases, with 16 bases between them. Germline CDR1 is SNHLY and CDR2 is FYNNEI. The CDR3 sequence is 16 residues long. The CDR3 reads CASRLKRTATNEKLFF. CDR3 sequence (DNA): TGTGCCAGCCGACTCAAGAGGACAGCAACTAATGAAAAACTGTTTTTT.

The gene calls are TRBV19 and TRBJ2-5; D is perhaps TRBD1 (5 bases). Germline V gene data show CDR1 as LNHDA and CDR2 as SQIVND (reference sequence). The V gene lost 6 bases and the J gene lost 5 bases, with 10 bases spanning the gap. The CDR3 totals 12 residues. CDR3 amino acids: CASRNRGETQYF. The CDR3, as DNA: TGTGCCAGTAGAAATAGGGGCGAGACCCAGTACTTC. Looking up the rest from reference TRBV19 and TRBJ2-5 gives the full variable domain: DGGITQSPKYLFRKEGQNVTLSCEQNLNHDAMYWYRQDPGQGLRLIYYSQIVNDFQKGDIAEGYSVSREKKESFPLTVTSAQKNPTAFYLCASRNRGETQYFGPGTRLLVL.

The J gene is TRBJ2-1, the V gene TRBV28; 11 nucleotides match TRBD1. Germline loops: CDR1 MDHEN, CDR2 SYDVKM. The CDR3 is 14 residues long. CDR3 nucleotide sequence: TGTGCGTCCCGGGACAGGGGGTTCGTGAATGAGCAGTTCTTC. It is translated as CASRDRGFVNEQFF.

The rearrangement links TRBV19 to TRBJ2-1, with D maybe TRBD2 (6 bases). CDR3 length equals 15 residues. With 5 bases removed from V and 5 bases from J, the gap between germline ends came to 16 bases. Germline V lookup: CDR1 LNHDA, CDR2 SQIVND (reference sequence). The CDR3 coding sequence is TGTGCCAGTAGTGAGGTTCCGGGGGTCAACAATGAGCAGTTCTTC. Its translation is CASSEVPGVNNEQFF.

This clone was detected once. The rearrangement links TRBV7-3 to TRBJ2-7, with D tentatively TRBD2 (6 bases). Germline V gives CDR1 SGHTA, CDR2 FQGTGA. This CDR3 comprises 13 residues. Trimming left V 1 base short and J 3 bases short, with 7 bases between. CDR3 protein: CASSLNGGYEQYF. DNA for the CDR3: TGTGCCAGCAGCTTAAACGGGGGCTACGAGCAGTACTTC.

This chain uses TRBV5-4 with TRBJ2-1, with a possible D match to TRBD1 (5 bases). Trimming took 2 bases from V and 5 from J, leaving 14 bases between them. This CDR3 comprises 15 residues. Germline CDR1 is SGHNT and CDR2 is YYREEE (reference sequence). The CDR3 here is CASSLVGVQNNEQFF. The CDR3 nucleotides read TGTGCCAGCAGCTTAGTAGGGGTTCAGAACAATGAGCAGTTCTTC.

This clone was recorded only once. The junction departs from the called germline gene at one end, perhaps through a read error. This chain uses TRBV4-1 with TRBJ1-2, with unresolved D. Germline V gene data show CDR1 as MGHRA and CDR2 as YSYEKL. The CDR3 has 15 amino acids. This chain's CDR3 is CASSQASHGPFGYTF. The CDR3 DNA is TGCGCCAGCAGTCAAGCCTCTCATGGGCCCTTTGGCTACACCTTC.

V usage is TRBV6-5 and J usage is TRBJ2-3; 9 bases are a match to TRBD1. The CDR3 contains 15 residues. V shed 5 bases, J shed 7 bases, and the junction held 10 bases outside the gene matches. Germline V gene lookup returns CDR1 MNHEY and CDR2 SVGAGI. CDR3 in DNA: TGTGCCAGCAGTCCCCCGACAGGGGGAACTCATACGCAGTATTTT. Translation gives CASSPPTGGTHTQYF.

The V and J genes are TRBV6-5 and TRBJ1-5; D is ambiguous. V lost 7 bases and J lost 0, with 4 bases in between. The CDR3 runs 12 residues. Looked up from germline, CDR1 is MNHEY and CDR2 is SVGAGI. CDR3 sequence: CASTDSNQPQHF. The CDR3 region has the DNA TGTGCCAGCACAGATAGCAATCAGCCCCAGCATTTT.

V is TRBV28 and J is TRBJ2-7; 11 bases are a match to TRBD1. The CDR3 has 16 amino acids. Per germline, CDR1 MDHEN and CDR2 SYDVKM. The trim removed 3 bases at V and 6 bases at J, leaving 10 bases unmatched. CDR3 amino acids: CASSLSPGQGVLEQYF. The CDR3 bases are TGTGCCAGCAGTTTGTCCCCGGGACAGGGGGTACTCGAGCAGTACTTC.